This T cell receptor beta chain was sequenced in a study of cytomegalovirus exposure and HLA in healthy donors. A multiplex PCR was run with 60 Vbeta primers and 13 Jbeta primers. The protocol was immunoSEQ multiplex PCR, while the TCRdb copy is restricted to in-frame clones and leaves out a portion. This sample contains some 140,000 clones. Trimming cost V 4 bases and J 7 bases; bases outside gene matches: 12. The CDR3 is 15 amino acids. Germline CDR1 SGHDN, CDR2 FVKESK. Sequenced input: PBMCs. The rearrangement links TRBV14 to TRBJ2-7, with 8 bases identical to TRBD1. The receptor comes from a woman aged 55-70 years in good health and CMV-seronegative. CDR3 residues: CASSLGGTGLREQYF. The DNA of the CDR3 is TGTGCCAGCAGCCTTGGGGGGACAGGCCTTCGGGAGCAGTACTTC.